This is a list of T cell receptor beta chains from one sample in a study of blood T cell repertoires in COVID-19. Libraries were prepared by immunoSEQ multiplex PCR; TCRdb keeps only in-frame clonotypes and omits some of them. The table includes hundreds of thousands of clones, roughly 90% detected once. Sequencing was carried out using PBMCs or T cells enriched from blood (not recorded which). These receptors came from a woman under 30 who had recovered from COVID-19. CDR3s include the opening cysteine and the closing phenylalanine or tryptophan. D genes are given only for firm matches. The listing skips clone size in some rows; elsewhere it reads once, few, many or a size class.

CDR3nt	CDR3aa	d_gene	abundance	j_gene	v_gene
TGTGCCAGCAGTTCACCGGACAGGCCAGGGGGCTACACCTTC	CASSSPDRPGGYTF	TRBD1	.	TRBJ1-2	TRBV6-2/TRBV6-3
TGTGCCAGCAGCCAAGGTCAAGCCCCCTTCCTTTCCGAGCAGTACTTC	CASSQGQAPFLSEQYF	.	.	TRBJ2-7	TRBV3-1/TRBV3-2
TGTGCCAGCAGTAAAGACAGAGACTATGGCTACACCTTC	CASSKDRDYGYTF	.	.	TRBJ1-2	TRBV27
TGTGCCTGGAATCGTGGGGCGGGACAGCCCCAGCATTTT	CAWNRGAGQPQHF	.	.	TRBJ1-5	TRBV30
TGCAGTGCGACAGGGCTCTATGGCTACACCTTC	CSATGLYGYTF	TRBD1	once	TRBJ1-2	TRBV20-1
TGCGCCAGCAGCTTGCACGGGACTAGCGGGGGAGTTCGTGGCGGGGAGCTGTTTTTT	CASSLHGTSGGVRGGELFF	TRBD2	once	TRBJ2-2	TRBV5-1
TGTGCCAGTAGTATTAAAACAGAACCCTCCTACGAGCAGTACTTC	CASSIKTEPSYEQYF	.	.	TRBJ2-7	TRBV19
TGTGCCAGCAGTGATACGGGACAGAACTATGGCTACACCTTC	CASSDTGQNYGYTF	TRBD1	.	TRBJ1-2	TRBV6-2/TRBV6-3
TGTGCCAGCAGCTTAGGAGGCGGGGGGGCCGGCGGGGAGCTGTTTTTT	CASSLGGGGAGGELFF	TRBD2	.	TRBJ2-2	TRBV7-8
TGTGCCAGCAGCTTGCGAGGGGGAACCGGGGAGCTGTTTTTT	CASSLRGGTGELFF	.	.	TRBJ2-2	TRBV5-4
TGTGCCAGCAGTTTTGAAGGGAGGGCCTACGAGCAGTACTTC	CASSFEGRAYEQYF	TRBD2	.	TRBJ2-7	TRBV27
TGTGCCAGCAGCTCCTCCTCCGAGGATAGCAATCAGCCCCAGCATTTT	CASSSSSEDSNQPQHF	.	.	TRBJ1-5	TRBV11-3
TGTGCCAGCAGCTTAGCCCCTGGCCAGCCCCAGCATTTT	CASSLAPGQPQHF	.	.	TRBJ1-5	TRBV7-2
TGCGCCAGCAGCTTACAGGGGGCTTCTAATGAAAAACTGTTTTTT	CASSLQGASNEKLFF	TRBD1	.	TRBJ1-4	TRBV5-1
TGCAGCGTTGACCCCTTGGACAGGACTCACCTCTATGGCTACACCTTC	CSVDPLDRTHLYGYTF	TRBD1	.	TRBJ1-2	TRBV29-1
TGTGCCAGCAGCCAAGTTCACAGACATAATCAGCCCCAGCATTTT	CASSQVHRHNQPQHF	.	once	TRBJ1-5	TRBV14
TGTGCCAGCAGCGCAGGACTAGCGGGGGACACAGATACGCAGTATTTT	CASSAGLAGDTDTQYF	TRBD2	.	TRBJ2-3	TRBV2
TGTGCCAGCAGTTACTTCCAGGGTAGTCTGGCTGAAGCTTTCTTT	CASSYFQGSLAEAFF	.	.	TRBJ1-1	TRBV6-2/TRBV6-3
TGTGCCAGCAGCCCCGACACTAACTATGGCTACACCTTC	CASSPDTNYGYTF	.	.	TRBJ1-2	TRBV6-2/TRBV6-3
TGTGCCAGCAGACATGGGACAAGTGAAAAACTGTTTTTT	CASRHGTSEKLFF	.	.	TRBJ1-4	TRBV7-9
TGCAGCGCCTTAAATCCGGGACTAGCCACCTACAATGAGCAGTTCTTC	CSALNPGLATYNEQFF	TRBD2	.	TRBJ2-1	TRBV29-1
TGTGCCATCAGTGGACATCCGACTAACTATGGCTACACCTTC	CAISGHPTNYGYTF	.	.	TRBJ1-2	TRBV10-3
TGCGCCAGCAGCTTGGGGGACACCCTAGGAGAGACCCAGTACTTC	CASSLGDTLGETQYF	.	once	TRBJ2-5	TRBV5-1
TGTGCCAGCACCGCGACGGGAGAGGGCACTGAAGCTTTCTTT	CASTATGEGTEAFF	.	once	TRBJ1-1	TRBV6-5
TGTGCCAGCAGCACGGCCGCTAGCGGGACAAGCACAGATACGCAGTATTTT	CASSTAASGTSTDTQYF	TRBD2	.	TRBJ2-3	TRBV7-2
TGTGCCAGCAGCGTAAGCCCGCGTGCTGGACTAGCGGGAGGGCGTAACACCGGGGAGCTGTTTTTT	CASSVSPRAGLAGGRNTGELFF	TRBD2	few	TRBJ2-2	TRBV9
TGTGCCAGCAGCCCGAGGTGGGACACTGAAGCTTTCTTT	CASSPRWDTEAFF	.	.	TRBJ1-1	TRBV2
TGTGCCAGCAGAACAGGGGAAGAAAGTGAAAAACTGTTTTTT	CASRTGEESEKLFF	TRBD1	.	TRBJ1-4	TRBV6-5
TGTGCCAGCAGCCTGACTAGCGGGAGAAGTGAGACCCAGTACTTC	CASSLTSGRSETQYF	TRBD2	.	TRBJ2-5	TRBV7-3
TGTGCCAGCAGCTTGGGTCGGGGGGTTGAGTTCTTC	CASSLGRGVEFF	TRBD2	.	TRBJ2-1	TRBV5-6
TGTGCTAGTGGTTTGGTCTCACCGACAGGGGGAAACTACGAGCAGTACTTC	CASGLVSPTGGNYEQYF	TRBD1	.	TRBJ2-7	TRBV12-5
TGTGCCAGCAGTGACGCTTACAGGGGGAGCAATCAGCCCCAGCATTTT	CASSDAYRGSNQPQHF	TRBD1	.	TRBJ1-5	TRBV6-2/TRBV6-3
TGTGCCAGCAGTTGGACAGGGGGCAATTCACCCCTCCACTTT	CASSWTGGNSPLHF	TRBD1	.	TRBJ1-6	TRBV28
TGTGCCAGCAGTCCTATTTGGGACAGGGGGAATAATTCACCCCTCCACTTT	CASSPIWDRGNNSPLHF	TRBD1	.	TRBJ1-6	TRBV5-5
TGTGCCAGCAACCTCAGGGGGGACTATGGCTACACCTTC	CASNLRGDYGYTF	TRBD1	.	TRBJ1-2	TRBV28
TGTGCCAGCAGTTACCAGACAGCCACTGAGCAGTTCTTC	CASSYQTATEQFF	.	.	TRBJ2-1	TRBV6-5
TGCGCCAGCAGCTTAAGTTTCGGACAGGGGATGTCCGGGGAGCTGTTTTTT	CASSLSFGQGMSGELFF	TRBD1	.	TRBJ2-2	TRBV5-1
TGTGCCAGCTCCCCGGGAACCTCAAGCACAGATACGCAGTATTTT	CASSPGTSSTDTQYF	.	.	TRBJ2-3	TRBV18
TGTGCCAGCAGCTTCAGAAAGGGACAGGGCACCGGTTCGGATGAGCAGTTCTTC	CASSFRKGQGTGSDEQFF	TRBD1	once	TRBJ2-1	TRBV7-9
TGTGCCAGCTCACGCGACAGCCAAGAGACCCAGTACTTC	CASSRDSQETQYF	.	.	TRBJ2-5	TRBV18
TGTGCCAGCAGTGATAAGGGAGTTACTGAAGCTTTCTTT	CASSDKGVTEAFF	.	.	TRBJ1-1	TRBV2
TGTGCCAGTAGAATGCAGGAACACTACGAGCAGTACTTC	CASRMQEHYEQYF	.	.	TRBJ2-7	TRBV19